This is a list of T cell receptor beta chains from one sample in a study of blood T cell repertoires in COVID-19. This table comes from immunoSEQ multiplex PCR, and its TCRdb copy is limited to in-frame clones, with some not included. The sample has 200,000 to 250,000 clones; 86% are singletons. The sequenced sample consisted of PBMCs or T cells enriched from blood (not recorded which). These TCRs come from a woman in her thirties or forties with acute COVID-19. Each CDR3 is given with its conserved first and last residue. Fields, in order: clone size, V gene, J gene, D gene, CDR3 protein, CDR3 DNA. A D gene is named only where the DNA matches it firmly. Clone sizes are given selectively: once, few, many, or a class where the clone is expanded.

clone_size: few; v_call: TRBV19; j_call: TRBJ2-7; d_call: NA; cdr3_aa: CASSIKGTYSYEQYF; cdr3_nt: TGTGCCAGTAGTATAAAGGGGACTTACTCCTACGAGCAGTACTTC
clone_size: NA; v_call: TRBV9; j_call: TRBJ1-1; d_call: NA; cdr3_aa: CASSAGEYMNTEAFF; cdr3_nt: TGTGCCAGCAGCGCGGGGGAGTACATGAACACTGAAGCTTTCTTT
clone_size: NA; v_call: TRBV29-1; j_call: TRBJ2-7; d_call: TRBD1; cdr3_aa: CSCAQGGSEQYF; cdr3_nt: TGCAGCTGCGCACAGGGGGGCTCCGAGCAGTACTTC
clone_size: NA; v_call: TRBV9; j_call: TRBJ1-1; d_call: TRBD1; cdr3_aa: CASSVGQGTEAFF; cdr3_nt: TGTGCCAGCAGCGTCGGACAGGGGACTGAAGCTTTCTTT
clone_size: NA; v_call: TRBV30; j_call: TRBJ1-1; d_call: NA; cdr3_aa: CAWSLGGRSEAFF; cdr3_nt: TGTGCCTGGAGCCTAGGGGGTCGTAGTGAAGCTTTCTTT
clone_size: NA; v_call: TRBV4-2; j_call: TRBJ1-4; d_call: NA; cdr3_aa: CASSHVGLGEGEKLFF; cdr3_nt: TGTGCCAGCAGCCACGTGGGGCTGGGGGAGGGAGAAAAACTGTTTTTT
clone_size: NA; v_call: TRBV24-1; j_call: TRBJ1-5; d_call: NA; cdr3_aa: CATSPREVDQPQHF; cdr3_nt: TGTGCCACCAGCCCCAGGGAGGTTGATCAGCCCCAGCATTTT
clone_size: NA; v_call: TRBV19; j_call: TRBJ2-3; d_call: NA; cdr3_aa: CASSIAGISTDTQYF; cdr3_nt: TGTGCCAGTAGTATAGCAGGGATAAGCACAGATACGCAGTATTTT
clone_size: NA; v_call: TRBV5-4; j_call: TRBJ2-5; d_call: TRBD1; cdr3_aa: CASSPWTGQETQYF; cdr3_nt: TGTGCCAGCAGCCCCTGGACAGGACAAGAGACCCAGTACTTC
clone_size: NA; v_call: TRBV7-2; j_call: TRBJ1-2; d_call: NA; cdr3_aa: CASSPYRGGYYGYTF; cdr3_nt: TGTGCCAGCAGCCCATATAGGGGCGGATACTATGGCTACACCTTC
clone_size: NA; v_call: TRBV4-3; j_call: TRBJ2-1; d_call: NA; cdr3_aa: CASSQDQGSYNEQFF; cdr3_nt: TGCGCCAGCAGCCAAGATCAGGGATCGTACAATGAGCAGTTCTTC
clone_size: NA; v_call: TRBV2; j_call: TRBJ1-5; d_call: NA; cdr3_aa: CASSEERVSNQPQHF; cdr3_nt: TGTGCCAGCAGTGAGGAGAGGGTGAGCAATCAGCCCCAGCATTTT
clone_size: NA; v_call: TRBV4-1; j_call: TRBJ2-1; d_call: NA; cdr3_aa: CASTSSYNEQFF; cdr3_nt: TGCGCCAGCACTAGCTCCTACAATGAGCAGTTCTTC
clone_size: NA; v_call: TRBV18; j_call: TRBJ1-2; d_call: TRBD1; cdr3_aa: CASSPSQGARGGYTF; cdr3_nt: TGTGCCAGCTCACCATCACAGGGGGCGCGTGGTGGCTACACCTTC
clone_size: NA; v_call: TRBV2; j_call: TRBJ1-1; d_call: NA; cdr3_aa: CASSKQDVGMGTEAFF; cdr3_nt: TGTGCCAGCAGTAAACAGGACGTGGGGATGGGCACTGAAGCTTTCTTT
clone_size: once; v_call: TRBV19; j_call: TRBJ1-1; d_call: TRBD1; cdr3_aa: CASRAKTGGLNTEAFF; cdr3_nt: TGTGCCAGTCGAGCAAAGACAGGGGGCCTAAACACTGAAGCTTTCTTT
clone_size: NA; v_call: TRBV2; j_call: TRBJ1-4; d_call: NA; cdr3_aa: CAIPRGGHNEKLFF; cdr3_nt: TGTGCCATCCCCCGCGGGGGGCATAATGAAAAACTGTTTTTT
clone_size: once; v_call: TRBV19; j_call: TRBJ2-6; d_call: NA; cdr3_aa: CASTLRDKVPSGANVLTF; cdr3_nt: TGTGCCAGCACCCTCCGGGACAAGGTTCCCTCTGGGGCCAACGTCCTGACTTTC
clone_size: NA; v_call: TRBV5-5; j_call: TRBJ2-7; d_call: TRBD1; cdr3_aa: CASSSADRDGQYF; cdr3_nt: TGTGCCAGCAGCTCCGCGGACAGGGACGGGCAGTACTTC
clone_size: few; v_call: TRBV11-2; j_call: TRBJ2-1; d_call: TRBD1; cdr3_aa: CASGPTGGSYNEQFF; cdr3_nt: TGTGCCAGCGGCCCTACAGGGGGCTCCTACAATGAGCAGTTCTTC
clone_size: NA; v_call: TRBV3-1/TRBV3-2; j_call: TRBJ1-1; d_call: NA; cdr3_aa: CASSRAHPEAFF; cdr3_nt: TGTGCCAGCAGCCGAGCCCACCCTGAAGCTTTCTTT
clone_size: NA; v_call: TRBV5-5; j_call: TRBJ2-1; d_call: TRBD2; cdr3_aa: CASSPLAGGVNEQFF; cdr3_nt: TGTGCCAGCAGCCCCTTAGCGGGGGGGGTAAATGAGCAGTTCTTC
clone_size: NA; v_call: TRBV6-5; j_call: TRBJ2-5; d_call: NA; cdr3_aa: CASSYGQLQETQYF; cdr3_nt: TGTGCCAGCAGTTACGGGCAGCTTCAAGAGACCCAGTACTTC
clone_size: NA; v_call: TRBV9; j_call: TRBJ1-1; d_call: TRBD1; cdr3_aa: CASSVVGQGETEAFF; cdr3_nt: TGTGCCAGCAGCGTAGTAGGACAGGGAGAAACTGAAGCTTTCTTT
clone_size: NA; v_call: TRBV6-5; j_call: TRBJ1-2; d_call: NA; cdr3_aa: CASSTIGGWYGYTF; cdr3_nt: TGTGCCAGCAGCACCATAGGGGGTTGGTATGGCTACACCTTC